This paragraph reports one TCR beta chain. Its specificity is unknown. This entry belongs to a study of vaccination and CD4 T cells after COVID-19. Whole-study context: Treatment of control cultures consisted of a CEFX pool, an HIV-1 Nef pool, or no peptide.

The Oncomine TCR Beta short-read assay was what sequenced the DNA obtained from cultured CD4+ T cells. Using its own MiXCR run on the PCR reads, TCRdb lists one record per CDR3 protein. The data show 11,000 to 15,000 distinct CDR3 sequences, around 69% seen once. As to treatment: approximately nine-day PBMC culture with coronavirus spike peptide pools or control peptides (ViraFEST assay). Germline CDR1 LNHDA, CDR2 SQIVND (reference sequence). V trimming: 1 base; J trimming: 1 base; junction bases outside the gene matches: 4. The CDR3 is 16 residues long. The sample comprised CD4+ T cells from blood, cultured in vitro. The chain joins TRBV19 to TRBJ2-7; 10 bases map to TRBD2. The source is a human donor who had recovered from COVID-19. CDR3 DNA sequence: TGTGCCAGTAGTATAGGAGCGGGAGGGGAGTCCTACGAGCAGTACTTC. Protein: CASSIGAGGESYEQYF.